This T cell receptor beta chain was retrieved from a study of identical twins. Overall study findings and caveats: Sequences that were beta out-of-frame showed weaker excess twin sharing. Fewer insertions were carried by abundant cord blood beta clonotypes, but none was seen in memory repertoires.

Healthy Caucasian donors formed the entire cohort. V gave up 0 bases and J gave up 2 bases, with 8 bases separating them. In germline, CDR1 is LNHNV, CDR2 YYDKDF (reference sequence). The CDR3 runs 15 residues. On this clonotype itself: What it recognizes is unknown.

TCRdb processed the 5' RACE reads anew with MiXCR; each CDR3 protein has one entry. This table has more than 1.5 million distinct CDR3 sequences, around 29% appearing once. The V gene is TRBV15, the J gene TRBJ1-3, with TRBD1 as a possible D gene (5 bases). The sequence derives from a newborn girl in good health. The sequenced sample was cord blood. DNA of the CDR3: TGTGCCACCAGCAGAGATAGGGGAACTGGAAACACCATATATTTT. It is translated as CATSRDRGTGNTIYF.